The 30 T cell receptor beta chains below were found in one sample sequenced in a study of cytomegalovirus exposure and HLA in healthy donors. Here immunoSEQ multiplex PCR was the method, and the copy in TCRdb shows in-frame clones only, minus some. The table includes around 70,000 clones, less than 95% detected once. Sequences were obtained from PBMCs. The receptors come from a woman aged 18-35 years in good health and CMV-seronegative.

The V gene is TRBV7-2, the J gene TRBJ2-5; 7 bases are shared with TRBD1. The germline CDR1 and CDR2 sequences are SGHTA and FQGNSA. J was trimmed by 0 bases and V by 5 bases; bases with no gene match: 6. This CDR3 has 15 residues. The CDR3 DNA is TGTGCCAGCAGCACATACAGGGGTCACCAAGAGACCCAGTACTTC. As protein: CASSTYRGHQETQYF.

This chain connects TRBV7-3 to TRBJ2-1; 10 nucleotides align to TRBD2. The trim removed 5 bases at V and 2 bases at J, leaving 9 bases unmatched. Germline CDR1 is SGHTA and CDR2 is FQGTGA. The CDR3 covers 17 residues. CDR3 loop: CASSATSGTSAYNEQFF. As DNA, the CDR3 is TGTGCCAGCAGCGCAACAAGCGGGACTAGCGCCTACAATGAGCAGTTCTTC.

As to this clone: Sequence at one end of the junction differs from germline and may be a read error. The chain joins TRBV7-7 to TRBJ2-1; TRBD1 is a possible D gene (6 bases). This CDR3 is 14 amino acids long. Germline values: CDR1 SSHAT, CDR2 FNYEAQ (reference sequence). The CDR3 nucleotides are TGTGCTAGCAGCTCGGGAACAGGGTTATATGAGCAGTTCTTC. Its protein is CASSSGTGLYEQFF.

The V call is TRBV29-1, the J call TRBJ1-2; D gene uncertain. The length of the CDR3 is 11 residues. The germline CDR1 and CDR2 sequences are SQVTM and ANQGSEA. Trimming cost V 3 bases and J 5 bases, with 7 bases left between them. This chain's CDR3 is CSVDLNYGYTF. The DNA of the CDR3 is TGCAGCGTTGACCTTAATTATGGCTACACCTTC. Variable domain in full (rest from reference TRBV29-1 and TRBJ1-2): SAVISQKPSRDICQRGTSLTIQCQVDSQVTMMFWYRQQPGQSLTLIATANQGSEATYESGFVIDKFPISRPNLTFSTLTVSNMSPEDSSIYLCSVDLNYGYTFGSGTRLTVV.

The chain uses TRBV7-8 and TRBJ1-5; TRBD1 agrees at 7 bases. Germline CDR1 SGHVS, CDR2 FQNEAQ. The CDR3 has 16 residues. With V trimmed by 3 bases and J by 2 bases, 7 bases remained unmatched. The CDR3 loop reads CASSFLHRGGNQPQHF. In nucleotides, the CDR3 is TGTGCCAGCAGCTTTCTACACAGGGGAGGCAATCAGCCCCAGCATTTT.

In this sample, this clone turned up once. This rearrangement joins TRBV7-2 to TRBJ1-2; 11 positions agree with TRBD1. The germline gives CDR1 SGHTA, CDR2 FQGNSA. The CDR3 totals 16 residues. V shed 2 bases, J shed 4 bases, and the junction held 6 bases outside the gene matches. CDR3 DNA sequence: TGTGCCAGCAGCTTAACCGGACAGGGGGCTACCTATGGCTACACCTTC. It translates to CASSLTGQGATYGYTF. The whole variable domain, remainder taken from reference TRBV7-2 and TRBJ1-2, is GAGVSQSPSNKVTEKGKDVELRCDPISGHTALYWYRQSLGQGLEFLIYFQGNSAPDKSGLPSDRFSAERTGGSVSTLTIQRTQQEDSAVYLCASSLTGQGATYGYTFGSGTRLTVV.

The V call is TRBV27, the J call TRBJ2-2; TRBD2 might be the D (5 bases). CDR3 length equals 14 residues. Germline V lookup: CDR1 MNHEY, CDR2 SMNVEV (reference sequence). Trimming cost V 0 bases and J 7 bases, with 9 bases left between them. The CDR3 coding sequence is TGTGCCAGCAGTTTATCGACCGGGATCGGGGAGCTGTTTTTT. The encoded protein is CASSLSTGIGELFF.

The CDR3 DNA sequence: TGCAGCGTCACGACAGGGGGCGACTATGGCTACACCTTC. Encoded protein: CSVTTGGDYGYTF. This chain links TRBV29-1 with TRBJ1-2, with TRBD1 identical over 10 bases. CDR1 and CDR2 (germline): SQVTM, ANQGSEA. J was trimmed by 3 bases and V by 6 bases; bases with no gene match: 4. This CDR3 comprises 13 residues. The full variable domain, completed using reference TRBV29-1 and TRBJ1-2, is SAVISQKPSRDICQRGTSLTIQCQVDSQVTMMFWYRQQPGQSLTLIATANQGSEATYESGFVIDKFPISRPNLTFSTLTVSNMSPEDSSIYLCSVTTGGDYGYTFGSGTRLTVV.

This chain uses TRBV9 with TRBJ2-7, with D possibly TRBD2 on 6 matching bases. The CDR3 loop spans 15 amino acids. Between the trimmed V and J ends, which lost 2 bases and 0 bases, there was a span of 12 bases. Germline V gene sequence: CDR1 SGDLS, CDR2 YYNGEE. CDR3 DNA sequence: TGTGCCAGCAGCGTGGGTGGGGACTCCTCCTACGAGCAGTACTTC. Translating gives CASSVGGDSSYEQYF.

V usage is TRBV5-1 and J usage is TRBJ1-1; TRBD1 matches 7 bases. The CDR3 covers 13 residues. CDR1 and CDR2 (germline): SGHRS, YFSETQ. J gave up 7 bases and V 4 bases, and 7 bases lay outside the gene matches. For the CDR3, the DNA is TGCGCCAGCAGCCCCACCGGGACAGTTGAAGCTTTCTTT. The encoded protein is CASSPTGTVEAFF.

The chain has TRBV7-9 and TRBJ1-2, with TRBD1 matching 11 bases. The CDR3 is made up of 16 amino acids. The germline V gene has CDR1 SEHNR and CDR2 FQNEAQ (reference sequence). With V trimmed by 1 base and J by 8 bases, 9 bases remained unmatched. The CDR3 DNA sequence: TGTGCCAGCAGCTTAGGTCGCGGACAGGGGGCCGGAGGCTACACCTTC. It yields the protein CASSLGRGQGAGGYTF. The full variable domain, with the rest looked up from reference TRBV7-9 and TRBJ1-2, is DTGVSQNPRHKITKRGQNVTFRCDPISEHNRLYWYRQTLGQGPEFLTYFQNEAQLEKSRLLSDRFSAERPKGSFSTLEIQRTEQGDSAMYLCASSLGRGQGAGGYTFGSGTRLTVV.

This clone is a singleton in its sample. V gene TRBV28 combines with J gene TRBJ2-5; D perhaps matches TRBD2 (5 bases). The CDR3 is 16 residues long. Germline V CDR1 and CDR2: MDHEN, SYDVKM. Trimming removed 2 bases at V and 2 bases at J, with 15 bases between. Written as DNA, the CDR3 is TGTGCCAGCAGTTTAAGAAAGAGGGAGATACAAGAGACCCAGTACTTC. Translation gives CASSLRKREIQETQYF.

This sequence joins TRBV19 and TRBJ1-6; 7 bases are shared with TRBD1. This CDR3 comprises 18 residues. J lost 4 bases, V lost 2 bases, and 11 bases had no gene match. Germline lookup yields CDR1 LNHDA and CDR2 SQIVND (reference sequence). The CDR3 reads CASSITLGTENYNSPLHF. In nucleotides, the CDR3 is TGTGCCAGTAGTATAACCCTGGGGACAGAGAATTATAATTCACCCCTCCACTTT.

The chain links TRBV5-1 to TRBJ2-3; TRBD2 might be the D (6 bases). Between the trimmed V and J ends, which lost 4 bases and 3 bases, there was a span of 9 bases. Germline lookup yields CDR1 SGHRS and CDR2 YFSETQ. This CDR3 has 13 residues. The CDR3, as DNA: TGCGCCAGCAGCCGGGACTTTACAGATACGCAGTATTTT. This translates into CASSRDFTDTQYF.

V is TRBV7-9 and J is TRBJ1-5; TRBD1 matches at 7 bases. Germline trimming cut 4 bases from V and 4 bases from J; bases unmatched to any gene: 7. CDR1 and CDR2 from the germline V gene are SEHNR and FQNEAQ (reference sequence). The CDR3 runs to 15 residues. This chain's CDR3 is CASSWTGTANQPQHF. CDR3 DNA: TGTGCCAGCAGCTGGACCGGGACAGCAAATCAGCCCCAGCATTTT.

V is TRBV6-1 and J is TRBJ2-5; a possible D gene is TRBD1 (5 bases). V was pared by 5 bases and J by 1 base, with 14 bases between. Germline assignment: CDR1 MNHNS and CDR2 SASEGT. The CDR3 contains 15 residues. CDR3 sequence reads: CASSQVPGRQETQYF. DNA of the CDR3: TGTGCCAGCAGTCAGGTCCCAGGGCGCCAAGAGACCCAGTACTTC.

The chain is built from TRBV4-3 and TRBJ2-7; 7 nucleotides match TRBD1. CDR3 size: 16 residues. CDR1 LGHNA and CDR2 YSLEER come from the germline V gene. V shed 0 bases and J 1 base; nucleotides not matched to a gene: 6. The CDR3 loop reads CASSQDGKGQSYEQYF. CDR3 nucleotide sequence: TGCGCCAGCAGCCAAGATGGGAAGGGACAGTCCTACGAGCAGTACTTC.

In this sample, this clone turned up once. This CDR3 reads CASSLPTGDPLNYGYTF. Here the CDR3 DNA reads TGTGCCAGCAGCTTGCCGACAGGGGATCCCCTAAACTATGGCTACACCTTC. V usage is TRBV5-6 and J usage is TRBJ1-2; the match to TRBD1 covers 8 bases. V shed 1 base and J 2 bases; nucleotides not matched to a gene: 10. The CDR3 runs 17 residues. CDR1 and CDR2 (germline): SGHDT, YYEEEE. The complete variable domain, with remaining parts taken from reference TRBV5-6 and TRBJ1-2, reads DAGVTQSPTHLIKTRGQQVTLRCSPKSGHDTVSWYQQALGQGPQFIFQYYEEEERQRGNFPDRFSGHQFPNYSSELNVNALLLGDSALYLCASSLPTGDPLNYGYTFGSGTRLTVV.

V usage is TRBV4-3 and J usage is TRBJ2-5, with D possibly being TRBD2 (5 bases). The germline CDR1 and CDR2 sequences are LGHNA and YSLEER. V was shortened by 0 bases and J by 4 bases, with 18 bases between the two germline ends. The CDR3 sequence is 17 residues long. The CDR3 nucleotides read TGCGCCAGCAGCCAAGATGTGACGGGGTTGTGGGGAGAGACCCAGTACTTC. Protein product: CASSQDVTGLWGETQYF.

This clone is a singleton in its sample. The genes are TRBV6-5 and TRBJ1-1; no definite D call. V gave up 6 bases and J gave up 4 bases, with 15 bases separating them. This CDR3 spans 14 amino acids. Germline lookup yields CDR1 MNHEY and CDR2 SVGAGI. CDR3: CASRSAGLLTEAFF. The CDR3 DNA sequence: TGTGCCAGCAGGAGTGCAGGTCTCCTCACTGAAGCTTTCTTT.

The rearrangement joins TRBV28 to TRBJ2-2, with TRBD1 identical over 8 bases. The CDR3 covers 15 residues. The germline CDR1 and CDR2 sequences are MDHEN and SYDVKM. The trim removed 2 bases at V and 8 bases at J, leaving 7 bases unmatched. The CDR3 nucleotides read TGTGCCAGCAGTTTACCCAGGGGGCATCGAGGGGAGCTGTTTTTT. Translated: CASSLPRGHRGELFF.

CDR3 loop: CAIRSVTGDNEQFF. CDR3 in DNA: TGTGCCATCAGGTCCGTGACAGGGGACAATGAGCAGTTCTTC. This chain uses TRBV10-3 with TRBJ2-1, with 8 positions matching TRBD1. The CDR3 runs to 14 residues. CDR1 is ENHRY, CDR2 SYGVKD, per germline. V shed 6 bases and J 5 bases; nucleotides not matched to a gene: 6.

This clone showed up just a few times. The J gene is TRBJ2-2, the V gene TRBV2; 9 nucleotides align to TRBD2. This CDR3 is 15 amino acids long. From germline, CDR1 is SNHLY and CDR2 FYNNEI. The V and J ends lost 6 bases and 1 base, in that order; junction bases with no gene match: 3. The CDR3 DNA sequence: TGTGCCAGCAGATCAGCGGGGGGGAACACCGGGGAGCTGTTTTTT. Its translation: CASRSAGGNTGELFF.

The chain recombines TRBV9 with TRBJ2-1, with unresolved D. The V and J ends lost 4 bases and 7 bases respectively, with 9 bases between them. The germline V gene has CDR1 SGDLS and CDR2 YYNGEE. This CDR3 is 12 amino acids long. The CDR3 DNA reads TGTGCCAGCAGCCCCCACATTAATGAGCAGTTCTTC. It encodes CASSPHINEQFF.

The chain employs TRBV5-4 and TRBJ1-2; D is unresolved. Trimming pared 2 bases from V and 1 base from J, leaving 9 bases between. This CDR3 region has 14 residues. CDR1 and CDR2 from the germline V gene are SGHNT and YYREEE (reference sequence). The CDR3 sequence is CASSFPQVNYGYTF. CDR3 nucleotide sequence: TGTGCCAGCAGCTTCCCTCAGGTTAACTATGGCTACACCTTC.

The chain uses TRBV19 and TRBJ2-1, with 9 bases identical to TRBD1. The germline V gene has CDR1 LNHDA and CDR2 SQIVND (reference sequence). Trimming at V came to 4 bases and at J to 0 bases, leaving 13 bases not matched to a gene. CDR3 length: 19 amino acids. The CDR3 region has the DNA TGTGCCAGTAGTAAATCCGGGACAGGGCGTTTTAGCTCCTACAATGAGCAGTTCTTC. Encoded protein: CASSKSGTGRFSSYNEQFF.

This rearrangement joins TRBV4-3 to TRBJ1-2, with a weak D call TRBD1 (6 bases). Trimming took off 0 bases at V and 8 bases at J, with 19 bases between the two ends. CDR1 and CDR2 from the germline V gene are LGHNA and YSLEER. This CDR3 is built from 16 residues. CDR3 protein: CASSQDLLRGAGGYTF. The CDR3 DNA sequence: TGCGCCAGCAGCCAAGATTTACTCCGGGGGGCGGGGGGCTACACCTTC.

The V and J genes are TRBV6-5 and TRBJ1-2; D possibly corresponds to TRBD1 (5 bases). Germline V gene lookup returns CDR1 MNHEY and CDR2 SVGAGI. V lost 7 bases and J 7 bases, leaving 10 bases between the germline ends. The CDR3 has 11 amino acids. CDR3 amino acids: CASTSRGGYTF. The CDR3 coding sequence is TGTGCCAGCACCTCTAGGGGTGGCTACACCTTC.

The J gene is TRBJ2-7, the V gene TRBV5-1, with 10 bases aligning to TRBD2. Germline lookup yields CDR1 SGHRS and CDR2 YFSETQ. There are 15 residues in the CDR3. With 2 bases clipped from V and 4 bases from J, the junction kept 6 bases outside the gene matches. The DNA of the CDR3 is TGCGCCAGCAGCTTTAGTCTAGCGGGGGTTTACGAGCAGTACTTC. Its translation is CASSFSLAGVYEQYF.

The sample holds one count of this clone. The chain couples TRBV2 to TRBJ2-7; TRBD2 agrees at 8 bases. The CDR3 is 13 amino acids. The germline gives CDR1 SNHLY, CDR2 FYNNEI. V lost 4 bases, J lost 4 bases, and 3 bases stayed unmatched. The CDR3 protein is CASSVSGVYEQYF. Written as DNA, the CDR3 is TGTGCCAGCAGTGTTAGCGGGGTTTACGAGCAGTACTTC.